One and the same sample provided the 3 T cell receptor beta chains below, sequenced in a study of radiotherapy plus CTLA-4 blockade in lung cancer. Clones were sequenced by immunoSEQ multiplex PCR, and TCRdb holds only the in-frame ones, with some missing. The repertoire has about 49,000 clones, roughly four fifths of them found once; the top ten carry 8.5% to 14%. Specimen: peripheral blood, collected from a patient treated with radiotherapy plus ipilimumab. These receptors all stem from a human donor with non-small cell lung cancer who had stable disease on radiotherapy plus ipilimumab.

The rearrangement uses TRBV5-1 and TRBJ1-6; D gene unclear. The CDR3 runs 14 residues. Germline CDR1 and CDR2: SGHRS and YFSETQ. The V end lost 3 bases, the J end lost 9 bases, and 13 bases lay between the germline ends. The chain's CDR3 is CASSSATRGSPLHF. For the CDR3, the DNA is TGCGCCAGCAGCTCGGCCACCAGAGGTTCACCCCTCCACTTT. Supplemented by reference TRBV5-1 and TRBJ1-6, the full variable domain reads KAGVTQTPRYLIKTRGQQVTLSCSPISGHRSVSWYQQTPGQGLQFLFEYFSETQRNKGNFPGRFSGRQFSNSRSEMNVSTLELGDSALYLCASSSATRGSPLHFGNGTRLTVT.

J is TRBJ1-5 and V is TRBV2; no clear D gene. This CDR3 is built from 14 residues. In germline, CDR1 is SNHLY, CDR2 FYNNEI. V was shortened by 7 bases and J by 1 base, with 11 bases between the two germline ends. CDR3 protein: CASNGLASNQPQHF. The CDR3 nucleotides read TGTGCCAGCAATGGGCTGGCGAGCAATCAGCCCCAGCATTTT.

Here the CDR3 reads CASSLAGRGHGYTF. CDR3 DNA sequence: TGTGCCAGCAGCTTGGCCGGTCGGGGGCACGGCTACACCTTC. The J gene is TRBJ1-2, the V gene TRBV5-6; possible D gene TRBD1, 6 bases. Germline lookup yields CDR1 SGHDT and CDR2 YYEEEE. This CDR3 is 14 amino acids long. Trimming took off 0 bases at V and 8 bases at J, with 14 bases between the two ends.